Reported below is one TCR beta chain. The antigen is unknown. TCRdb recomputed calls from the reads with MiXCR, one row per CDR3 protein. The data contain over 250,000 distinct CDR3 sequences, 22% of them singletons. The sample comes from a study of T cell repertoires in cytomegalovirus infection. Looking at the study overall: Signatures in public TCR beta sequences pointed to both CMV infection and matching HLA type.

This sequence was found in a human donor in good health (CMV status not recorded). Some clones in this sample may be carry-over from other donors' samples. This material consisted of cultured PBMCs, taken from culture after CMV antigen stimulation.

CDR3 region: CASSQDFYDLNTEAFF. CDR3 coding DNA: TGCGCCAGCAGCCAAGACTTTTATGACTTGAACACTGAAGCTTTCTTT. The chain employs TRBV4-3 and TRBJ1-1; D unresolved. Deletions cut 0 bases from V and 0 bases from J, with 11 bases between. The CDR3 loop spans 16 amino acids. Germline lookup yields CDR1 LGHNA and CDR2 YSLEER.